This T cell receptor (beta chain) appears in the sequencing data of a study of blood T cell repertoires in COVID-19. At the level of the study: Collection of acute and convalescent COVID-19 samples took place in the United States, Italy and Spain. Sources were T cells, B-cell-depleted T cells, or PBMCs; the material itself was cDNA or gDNA.

The length of the CDR3 is 15 residues. Germline V gene data show CDR1 as SEHNR and CDR2 as FQNEAQ (reference sequence). The germline V and J ends were trimmed by 1 base and 1 base, with 11 bases remaining between them. In the original analysis: Researchers report that nucleated cell counts were estimated from reference gene primer amplification. The method was immunoSEQ multiplex PCR; TCRdb's version includes in-frame clones alone and lacks a portion of them. Clonal size and the V and J genes are those of that table, whereas D and trimming came from the DNA. The sample contains about 240,000 clones, approximately 91% of which appear only once.

The sequenced material came from peripheral blood. J is TRBJ2-7 and V is TRBV7-9; possibly TRBD1 for D (5 bases). This receptor was obtained from a woman in her thirties with acute or convalescent COVID-19. CDR3 protein: CASSLVGAGSYEQYF. The CDR3 DNA follows: TGTGCCAGCAGCTTAGTTGGGGCAGGTTCCTACGAGCAGTACTTC.